Shown below are 15 T cell receptor beta chains from a single sample sequenced in a study of cytomegalovirus exposure and HLA in healthy donors. The PCR ran on 60 Vbeta and 13 Jbeta primers. The assay was immunoSEQ multiplex PCR, and TCRdb's table has in-frame clones only and misses some. Of about 160,000 clones listed, over 80% are singletons. The sequenced sample was PBMCs. The receptor source for this set is a boy younger than 10 in good health and CMV-seronegative.

Worth noting for this clone: This sample also contains other DNA sequences that code for the same CDR3. The V and J genes are TRBV7-9 and TRBJ1-4; TRBD1 might be the D (6 bases). V was pared by 9 bases and J by 5 bases, with 13 bases between. This CDR3 is built from 13 residues. Germline-derived CDR1 and CDR2 are SEHNR and FQNEAQ (reference sequence). CDR3 DNA sequence: TGTGCCAGTTCGGGGAGGGGGAATGAAAAACTGTTTTTT. Its translation is CASSGRGNEKLFF.

V usage is TRBV9 and J usage is TRBJ1-1; D might be TRBD1 (5 bases). CDR1 SGDLS and CDR2 YYNGEE come from the germline V gene. V was trimmed by 4 bases and J by 0 bases, leaving 13 bases between them. This CDR3 is 15 amino acids long. The CDR3 is CASSSGTLMNTEAFF. CDR3 in DNA: TGTGCCAGCAGCTCCGGGACTCTCATGAACACTGAAGCTTTCTTT.

The chain has TRBV6-1 and TRBJ2-7, with D perhaps matching TRBD1 (6 bases). CDR1 and CDR2 (germline): MNHNS, SASEGT. Trimming cost V 2 bases and J 0 bases, with 8 bases left between them. The CDR3 runs to 14 residues. The CDR3 spells CASSERGSSYEQYV. CDR3 nucleotides: TGTGCCAGCAGTGAAAGGGGGAGCTCCTACGAGCAGTACGTC.

The chain recombines TRBV6-1 with TRBJ1-2; 7 bases fit TRBD1. Germline-derived CDR1 and CDR2 are MNHNS and SASEGT. The CDR3 loop spans 13 amino acids. V was clipped by 6 bases and J by 4 bases; unmatched bases: 5. In DNA form, the CDR3 reads TGTGCCAGCAGCGAGGGACAGATCTATGGCTACACCTTC. Protein product: CASSEGQIYGYTF.

The chain has TRBV4-2 and TRBJ1-2; 10 bases line up with TRBD1. After removal of 4 bases from V and 7 bases from J, the junction contained 9 bases not matched to a gene. CDR1 and CDR2 from the germline V gene are LGHNA and YNFKEQ. The CDR3 is made up of 15 amino acids. The CDR3 here is CASSLSLGTGVGYTF. CDR3 in DNA: TGTGCCAGCAGCCTGTCTCTGGGGACAGGGGTTGGCTACACCTTC.

The J gene is TRBJ2-2, the V gene TRBV7-8; 9 nucleotides match TRBD2. Germline V gene sequence: CDR1 SGHVS, CDR2 FQNEAQ. The CDR3 is made up of 16 amino acids. Trimming took 5 bases from V and 2 from J; bases not matched to a gene: 6. CDR3 DNA sequence: TGTGCCAGCAGCCCGGCAGCGGGAGGAAACACCGGGGAGCTGTTTTTT. Encoded protein: CASSPAAGGNTGELFF.

The genes are TRBV19 and TRBJ2-3; TRBD2 matches at 11 bases. Trimming cost V 6 bases and J 1 base; bases outside gene matches: 0. Germline V gives CDR1 LNHDA, CDR2 SQIVND (reference sequence). The CDR3 length is 14 residues. The CDR3 region has the DNA TGTGCCAGTAGGGGACTAGCGGGCACAGATACGCAGTATTTT. Its translation: CASRGLAGTDTQYF.

This clone was seen once. The V and J genes are TRBV7-9 and TRBJ2-7, with D possibly being TRBD2 (5 bases). Trimming removed 5 bases at V and 4 bases at J, with 9 bases between. The germline V gene has CDR1 SEHNR and CDR2 FQNEAQ (reference sequence). The CDR3 runs to 12 residues. The CDR3 loop is CASSRTLYEQYV. The CDR3 DNA follows: TGTGCCAGCAGCCGGACTCTATACGAGCAGTACGTC.

The V and J genes are TRBV15 and TRBJ1-5; TRBD1 is a possible D gene (6 bases). The V gene's germline CDR1 is LNHNV and CDR2 YYDKDF (reference sequence). This CDR3 is built from 19 residues. The V end was cut by 0 bases, the J end by 3 bases, with 21 bases between. CDR3: CATSRDGGHMSDSNQPQHF. DNA for the CDR3: TGTGCCACCAGCAGAGATGGGGGCCATATGAGCGACTCCAATCAGCCCCAGCATTTT.

V gene TRBV6-5 combines with J gene TRBJ2-1; D might be TRBD2 (5 bases). The CDR3 is 12 amino acids. CDR1 MNHEY and CDR2 SVGAGI come from the germline V gene. V lost 6 bases and J 2 bases, leaving 5 bases between the germline ends. This CDR3 is CASSGAYNEQFF. DNA for the CDR3: TGTGCCAGCAGCGGGGCCTACAATGAGCAGTTCTTC.

This chain connects TRBV15 to TRBJ1-4; 9 bases are shared with TRBD1. This CDR3 comprises 16 residues. After removal of 0 bases from V and 8 bases from J, the junction contained 7 bases not matched to a gene. Germline CDR1 is LNHNV and CDR2 is YYDKDF (reference sequence). The DNA for the CDR3 is TGTGCCACCAGCAGAGACTGGACAGGGGTTCGGGAAAAACTGTTTTTT. This codes for CATSRDWTGVREKLFF. The full variable domain, with the rest looked up from reference TRBV15 and TRBJ1-4, is DAMVIQNPRYQVTQFGKPVTLSCSQTLNHNVMYWYQQKSSQAPKLLFHYYDKDFNNEADTPDNFQSRRPNTSFCFLDIRSPGLGDTAMYLCATSRDWTGVREKLFFGSGTQLSVL.

The gene calls are TRBV5-6 and TRBJ2-5; 9 positions match TRBD2. V lost 1 base to trimming and J lost 6 bases; unmatched junction nucleotides: 10. The CDR3 sequence is 16 residues long. Germline V gives CDR1 SGHDT, CDR2 YYEEEE. CDR3 bases: TGTGCCAGCAGCTTGAGGACTAGCGAGGTTGGGAAGACCCAGTACTTC. Its translation is CASSLRTSEVGKTQYF.

This chain's CDR3 is CALGLAVQETQYF. The CDR3 DNA is TGTGCCTTGGGACTAGCGGTCCAAGAGACCCAGTACTTC. The V call is TRBV30, the J call TRBJ2-5; 11 bases agree with TRBD2. V lost 7 bases and J lost 1; bases outside the gene matches: 2. CDR1 is GTSNPN and CDR2 is SVGIG in the germline V gene (reference sequence). The CDR3 totals 13 residues. Full variable domain (rest looked up from reference TRBV30 and TRBJ2-5): SQTIHQWPATLVQPVGSPLSLECTVEGTSNPNLYWYRQAAGRGLQLLFYSVGIGQISSEVPQNLSASRPQDRQFILSSKKLLLSDSGFYLCALGLAVQETQYFGPGTRLLVL.

The V and J genes are TRBV7-9 and TRBJ2-5; possibly TRBD2 for D (5 bases). Germline CDR1 is SEHNR and CDR2 is FQNEAQ (reference sequence). This CDR3 comprises 11 residues. V lost 8 bases and J 4 bases, leaving 8 bases between the germline ends. Written as DNA, the CDR3 is TGTGCCAGCGGGAGTGGAGAGACCCAGTACTTC. Its translation: CASGSGETQYF.

The J gene is TRBJ2-3, the V gene TRBV28; TRBD2 matches at 10 bases. The CDR3 consists of 16 residues. V gave up 5 bases and J gave up 3 bases; unmatched junction bases: 8. Germline V CDR1 and CDR2: MDHEN, SYDVKM. The CDR3 loop reads CASSPTSGDRTDTQYF. As DNA, the CDR3 is TGTGCCAGCAGTCCCACTAGCGGGGATAGAACAGATACGCAGTATTTT.